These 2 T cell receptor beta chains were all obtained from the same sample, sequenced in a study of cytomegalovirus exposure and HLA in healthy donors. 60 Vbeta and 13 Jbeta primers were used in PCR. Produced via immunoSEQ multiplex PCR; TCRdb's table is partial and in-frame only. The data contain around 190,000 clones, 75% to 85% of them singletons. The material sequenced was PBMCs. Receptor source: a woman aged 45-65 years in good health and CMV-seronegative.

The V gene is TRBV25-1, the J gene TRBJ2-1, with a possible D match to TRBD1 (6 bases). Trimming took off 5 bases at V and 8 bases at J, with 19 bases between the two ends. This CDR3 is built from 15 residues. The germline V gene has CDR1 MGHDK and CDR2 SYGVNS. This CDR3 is CASSLPVGRGDEQFF. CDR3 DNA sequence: TGTGCCAGCAGTCTCCCCGTCGGCAGGGGCGATGAGCAGTTCTTC.

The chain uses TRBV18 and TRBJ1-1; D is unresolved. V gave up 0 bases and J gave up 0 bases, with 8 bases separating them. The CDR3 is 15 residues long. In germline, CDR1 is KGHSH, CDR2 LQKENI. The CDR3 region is CASSPPKGVNTEAFF. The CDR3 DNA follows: TGTGCCAGCTCACCACCGAAAGGAGTGAACACTGAAGCTTTCTTT.